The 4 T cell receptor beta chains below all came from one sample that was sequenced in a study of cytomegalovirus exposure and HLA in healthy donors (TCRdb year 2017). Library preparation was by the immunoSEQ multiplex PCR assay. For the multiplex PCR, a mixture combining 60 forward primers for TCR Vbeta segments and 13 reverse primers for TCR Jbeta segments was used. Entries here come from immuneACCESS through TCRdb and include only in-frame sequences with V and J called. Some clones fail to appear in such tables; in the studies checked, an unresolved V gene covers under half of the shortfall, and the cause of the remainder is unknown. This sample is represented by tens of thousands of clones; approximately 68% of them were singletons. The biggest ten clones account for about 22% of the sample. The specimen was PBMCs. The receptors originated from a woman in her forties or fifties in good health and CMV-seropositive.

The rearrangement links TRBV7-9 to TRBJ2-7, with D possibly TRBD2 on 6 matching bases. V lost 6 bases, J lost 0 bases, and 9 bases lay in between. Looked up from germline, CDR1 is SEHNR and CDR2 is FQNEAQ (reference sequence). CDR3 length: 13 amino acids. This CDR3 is CASRGRYSYEQYF. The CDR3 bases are TGTGCCAGCAGGGGGAGGTACTCCTACGAGCAGTACTTC. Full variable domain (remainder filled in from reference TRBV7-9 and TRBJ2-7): DTGVSQNPRHKITKRGQNVTFRCDPISEHNRLYWYRQTLGQGPEFLTYFQNEAQLEKSRLLSDRFSAERPKGSFSTLEIQRTEQGDSAMYLCASRGRYSYEQYFGPGTRLTVT.

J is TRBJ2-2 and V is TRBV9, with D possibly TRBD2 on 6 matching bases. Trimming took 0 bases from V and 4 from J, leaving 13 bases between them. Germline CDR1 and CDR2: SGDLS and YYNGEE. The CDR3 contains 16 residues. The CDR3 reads CASSVVQVGGTGELFF. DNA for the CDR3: TGTGCCAGCAGCGTAGTTCAGGTGGGGGGCACCGGGGAGCTGTTTTTT.

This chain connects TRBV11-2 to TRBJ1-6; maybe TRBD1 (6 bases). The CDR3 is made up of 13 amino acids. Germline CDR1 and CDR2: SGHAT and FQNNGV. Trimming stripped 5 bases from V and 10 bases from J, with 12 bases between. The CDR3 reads CASSPRTESPLHF. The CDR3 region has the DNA TGTGCCAGCAGCCCACGGACAGAATCACCCCTCCACTTT. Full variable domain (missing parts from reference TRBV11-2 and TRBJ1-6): EAGVAQSPRYKIIEKRQSVAFWCNPISGHATLYWYQQILGQGPKLLIQFQNNGVVDDSQLPKDRFSAERLKGVDSTLKIQPAKLEDSAVYLCASSPRTESPLHFGNGTRLTVT.

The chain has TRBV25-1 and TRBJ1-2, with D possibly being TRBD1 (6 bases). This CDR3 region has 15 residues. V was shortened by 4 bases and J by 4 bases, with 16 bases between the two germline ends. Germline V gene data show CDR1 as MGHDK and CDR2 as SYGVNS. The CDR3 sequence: CASSAAGVTIYGYTF. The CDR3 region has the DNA TGTGCCAGCAGTGCCGCAGGGGTGACTATCTATGGCTACACCTTC.